These T cell receptor beta chains were read from a single sample in a study of early T cells in non-severe SARS-CoV-2 infection. TCRdb redid the calling of the 5' RACE reads with MiXCR, one entry per CDR3 protein. The data show fewer than 110,000 distinct CDR3 sequences, more than 9.5% seen once. The sample taken for sequencing was whole blood. These receptors were taken from an adult who was a healthcare worker with PCR-confirmed SARS-CoV-2 infection or an uninfected control (not recorded which). CDR3s include the opening cysteine and the closing phenylalanine or tryptophan. D genes are given only for firm matches.

TRBJ1-2	TRBV24-1	TRBD1	CATSERGTGLDGYTF
TRBJ2-5	TRBV5-6	TRBD1	CASSLGTGTGQETQYF
TRBJ1-2	TRBV12-3/TRBV12-4	TRBD1	CASREAGGNPNYGYTF
TRBJ2-1	TRBV7-2	TRBD1	CASSDGTGGNEQFF
TRBJ1-6	TRBV12-3/TRBV12-4	NA	CASSSGSGHSLHF
TRBJ2-3	TRBV7-9	NA	CASSLAPLAATSTDTQYF
TRBJ2-3	TRBV7-2	TRBD2	CASSPGLAGDTQYF
TRBJ2-7	TRBV27	NA	CASSLDAGFTYEQYF
TRBJ1-2	TRBV12-3/TRBV12-4	TRBD1	CASSLGTGGTYGYTF
TRBJ2-7	TRBV29-1	TRBD1	CSVEDPVGQGLRYEQYF
TRBJ2-5	TRBV5-4	NA	CASSFTGRRGETQYF
TRBJ2-1	TRBV20-1	TRBD2	CSARDQASGPFF
TRBJ2-1	TRBV5-1	TRBD2	CASSSQITGLATYNEQFF
TRBJ2-2	TRBV7-8	TRBD2	CASSPVELAGSTGELFF
TRBJ2-7	TRBV4-1	NA	CASSRDAPYEQYF
TRBJ1-6	TRBV19	NA	CASTGTATPLHF
TRBJ2-1	TRBV5-1	TRBD2	CASTPQGLAGESSYNEQFF
TRBJ2-2	TRBV3-1	NA	CASSQEEASENTGELFF
TRBJ1-2	TRBV7-8	TRBD1	CASSLKVWGTGDIYGYTF
TRBJ2-6	TRBV27	NA	CASSSDTSSSGANVLTF
TRBJ2-1	TRBV14	TRBD2	CASSQERPSGLYNEQFF
TRBJ2-3	TRBV10-3	NA	CASNTVSADTQYF
TRBJ2-3	TRBV12-3/TRBV12-4	NA	CASSPQGWGGDTQYF
TRBJ2-2	TRBV11-2	TRBD2	CASSPRLAPGELFF
TRBJ2-7	TRBV30	NA	CAFGWGVYEQYF
TRBJ2-5	TRBV28	NA	CASSLRETQYF
TRBJ2-2	TRBV28	TRBD1	CASSFWTGWRIGELFF
TRBJ1-6	TRBV9	NA	CASTGEDPRTPLHF
TRBJ2-7	TRBV7-8	TRBD1	CASSLESRGRPSYEQYF